The 20 T cell receptor beta chains given below trace back to one sample, sequenced in a study of shared clonotypes between healthy human individuals. Method: immunoSEQ multiplex PCR; TCRdb's copy keeps in-frame clones and lacks some. Of millions of clones in the sample, about 92% were seen once. The sample was naive CD4+ T cells sorted from blood. Subset of the sample: CD45RA+ positively selected. The receptors derive from a man aged 18 to 35 in good health.

In this sample, this clone turned up once. This chain joins TRBV21-1 and TRBJ2-7; TRBD1 was called by the table and not checked on the DNA. TRBV21-1 is given as a pseudogene. The CDR3 spans 16 residues. The CDR3 loop reads CASRNRPRSASYEQYF. In DNA, the CDR3 is TGTGCCAGCAGGAACAGGCCTAGGAGTGCCTCCTACGAGCAGTACTTC.

The J gene is TRBJ2-1, the V gene TRBV5-1; D gene uncertain. This CDR3 region has 15 residues. Germline V gene sequence: CDR1 SGHRS, CDR2 YFSETQ. V lost 0 bases, J lost 12 bases, and 19 bases lay in between. CDR3 sequence: CASSLEGSGEKRQFF. The CDR3 bases are TGCGCCAGCAGCTTGGAAGGGTCCGGAGAGAAACGGCAGTTCTTC.

About this clone itself: The sample has other DNA sequences that encode this CDR3 too. The chain combines TRBV10-3 with TRBJ2-1; D perhaps matches TRBD2 (5 bases). The length of the CDR3 is 14 residues. From germline, CDR1 is ENHRY and CDR2 SYGVKD. Trimming stripped 4 bases from V and 0 bases from J, with 7 bases between. The CDR3 spells CAISGTSSYNEQFF. In nucleotides, the CDR3 is TGTGCCATCAGTGGAACTAGCTCCTACAATGAGCAGTTCTTC.

The genes are TRBV5-1 and TRBJ2-3; possibly TRBD1 for D (5 bases). Per the germline V gene, CDR1 is SGHRS and CDR2 is YFSETQ. The ends were cut back, 3 bases at V and 0 bases at J, with 11 bases in the middle. The CDR3 is 15 amino acids. CDR3 DNA: TGCGCCAGCAGCTCGAAAGGGGTGAGCACAGATACGCAGTATTTT. The encoded protein is CASSSKGVSTDTQYF. Looking up the rest from reference TRBV5-1 and TRBJ2-3 gives the full variable domain: KAGVTQTPRYLIKTRGQQVTLSCSPISGHRSVSWYQQTPGQGLQFLFEYFSETQRNKGNFPGRFSGRQFSNSRSEMNVSTLELGDSALYLCASSSKGVSTDTQYFGPGTRLTVL.

V usage is TRBV11-3 and J usage is TRBJ2-1, with 8 bases fitting TRBD2. Germline assignment: CDR1 SGHNT and CDR2 YENEEA. This CDR3 contains 15 residues. V was clipped by 3 bases and J by 1 base; unmatched bases: 2. CDR3 sequence: CASSFSGASYNEQFF. DNA for the CDR3: TGTGCCAGCAGCTTTAGCGGGGCTTCCTACAATGAGCAGTTCTTC.

V is TRBV6-1 and J is TRBJ1-2; the D gene is possibly TRBD1 (6 bases). V was pared by 3 bases and J by 8 bases, with 10 bases between. The CDR3 loop spans 12 amino acids. CDR1 and CDR2 from the germline V gene are MNHNS and SASEGT. As DNA, the CDR3 is TGTGCCAGCAGTGACCAGGGGTTGGGCTACACCTTC. Its translation is CASSDQGLGYTF.

On this clone itself: Other DNA sequences of this sample code for an identical CDR3. The gene calls are TRBV15 and TRBJ2-5, with a weak D call TRBD1 (6 bases). This CDR3 comprises 15 residues. Germline CDR1 LNHNV, CDR2 YYDKDF (reference sequence). V lost 0 bases, J lost 4 bases, and 12 bases lay in between. The DNA for the CDR3 is TGTGCCACCAGCAGAGAGGGGAGAGGGGGAGAGACCCAGTACTTC. It encodes CATSREGRGGETQYF.

This chain links TRBV6-1 with TRBJ1-2; D unclear. In germline, CDR1 is MNHNS, CDR2 SASEGT. V was pared by 0 bases and J by 6 bases, with 8 bases between. There are 13 residues in the CDR3. The CDR3 spells CASSEAREDGYTF. Written as DNA, the CDR3 is TGTGCCAGCAGTGAAGCGCGTGAGGATGGCTACACCTTC.

This clone has only one observation. V gene TRBV28 combines with J gene TRBJ1-4; tentatively, D is TRBD1 (6 bases). Germline CDR1 MDHEN, CDR2 SYDVKM. V was shortened by 4 bases and J by 7 bases, with 16 bases between the two germline ends. The length of the CDR3 is 15 residues. CDR3 amino acids: CASSSPSGVGEKLFF. The CDR3 DNA is TGTGCCAGCAGTTCCCCCTCAGGGGTAGGTGAAAAACTGTTTTTT.

Here the CDR3 reads CAISGGPGSSYEQYF. For the CDR3, the DNA is TGTGCCATCAGTGGGGGTCCAGGGAGCTCCTACGAGCAGTACTTC. The chain recombines TRBV10-3 with TRBJ2-7; either TRBD1 or TRBD2 may supply D (5 bases each). Per germline, CDR1 ENHRY and CDR2 SYGVKD. CDR3 length: 15 amino acids. The V and J ends lost 4 bases and 0 bases respectively, with 13 bases between them.

This sequence joins TRBV10-3 and TRBJ2-3; the D is unclear. The CDR3 runs 15 residues. V was pared by 4 bases and J by 6 bases, with 17 bases between. CDR1 and CDR2 from the germline V gene are ENHRY and SYGVKD. The CDR3, as DNA: TGTGCCATCAGTGGGGCGGCTTGGAGTAACGATACGCAGTATTTT. Its protein is CAISGAAWSNDTQYF.

The chain is built from TRBV19 and TRBJ1-1, with 8 bases aligning to TRBD1. The J segment lost 1 base and the V segment lost 3 bases, leaving 4 bases of the junction unmatched. This CDR3 contains 15 residues. The germline V gene has CDR1 LNHDA and CDR2 SQIVND (reference sequence). The CDR3 bases are TGTGCCAGTAGTATCACTGACAGGGGGAACACTGAAGCTTTCTTT. Protein product: CASSITDRGNTEAFF. Full variable domain (rest looked up from reference TRBV19 and TRBJ1-1): DGGITQSPKYLFRKEGQNVTLSCEQNLNHDAMYWYRQDPGQGLRLIYYSQIVNDFQKGDIAEGYSVSREKKESFPLTVTSAQKNPTAFYLCASSITDRGNTEAFFGQGTRLTVV.

The gene calls are TRBV2 and TRBJ2-5; D call uncertain. Trimming took 0 bases from V and 4 from J, leaving 6 bases between them. The CDR3 totals 13 residues. The germline V gene has CDR1 SNHLY and CDR2 FYNNEI. The CDR3 nucleotides read TGTGCCAGCAGTGAAGCTGATGGAGAGACCCAGTACTTC. Translated, it gives CASSEADGETQYF.

This chain links TRBV6-1 with TRBJ1-3; D unclear. Trimming shortened V by 2 bases and J by 4 bases, and 9 bases separated the two germline ends. This CDR3 contains 14 residues. Germline CDR1 and CDR2: MNHNS and SASEGT. In DNA form, the CDR3 reads TGTGCCAGCAGTGAAAAATTCAGGGGAAACACCATATATTTT. Translated: CASSEKFRGNTIYF.

This clone was seen only once. The CDR3 loop reads CASSSPGQGINGYTF. Written as DNA, the CDR3 is TGTGCCAGCAGTTCACCGGGACAGGGGATCAATGGCTACACCTTC. The rearrangement uses TRBV28 and TRBJ1-2, with 10 bases identical to TRBD1. CDR1 MDHEN and CDR2 SYDVKM come from the germline V gene. The CDR3 covers 15 residues. V was clipped by 4 bases and J by 6 bases; unmatched bases: 8.

The chain uses TRBV9 and TRBJ1-1; D gene unclear. V was cut by 4 bases and J by 11 bases, with 12 bases left in between. The CDR3 is made up of 11 amino acids. The germline gives CDR1 SGDLS, CDR2 YYNGEE. Here the CDR3 DNA reads TGTGCCAGCAGCCCCCTCGGAAAGGCTTTCTTT. Protein: CASSPLGKAFF.

V usage is TRBV5-6 and J usage is TRBJ2-4; tentatively, D is TRBD1 (6 bases). Germline assignment: CDR1 SGHDT and CDR2 YYEEEE. The CDR3 length is 17 residues. V dropped 0 bases and J dropped 2 bases, with 15 bases sitting between them. CDR3 sequence: CASSLAWAGVTKNIQYF. The CDR3 DNA reads as TGTGCCAGCAGCTTGGCCTGGGCAGGGGTCACCAAAAACATTCAGTACTTC.

The chain combines TRBV2 with TRBJ2-1, with D perhaps TRBD1 (6 bases). The germline V gene has CDR1 SNHLY and CDR2 FYNNEI. The CDR3 covers 15 residues. V lost 2 bases to trimming and J lost 1 base, with 9 bases between them. In DNA, the CDR3 is TGTGCCAGCAGTGAACTGAGGGGGTCCTACAATGAGCAGTTCTTC. It codes for CASSELRGSYNEQFF.

The V call is TRBV7-2, the J call TRBJ2-1; D is perhaps TRBD2 (5 bases). V lost 6 bases, J lost 4 bases, and 13 bases lay in between. Germline V gives CDR1 SGHTA, CDR2 FQGNSA. CDR3 length: 14 amino acids. The CDR3 region is CASRNPGEYNEQFF. CDR3 nucleotide sequence: TGTGCCAGCAGGAACCCCGGGGAGTACAATGAGCAGTTCTTC. Full variable domain (remainder filled in from reference TRBV7-2 and TRBJ2-1): GAGVSQSPSNKVTEKGKDVELRCDPISGHTALYWYRQSLGQGLEFLIYFQGNSAPDKSGLPSDRFSAERTGGSVSTLTIQRTQQEDSAVYLCASRNPGEYNEQFFGPGTRLTVL.

V and J are TRBV7-9 and TRBJ2-1, with D uncertain. The germline gives CDR1 SEHNR, CDR2 FQNEAQ (reference sequence). Trimming removed 3 bases at V and 3 bases at J, with 12 bases between. This CDR3 has 15 residues. The CDR3 DNA sequence: TGTGCCAGCAGCTTTGGTTCAAGCTACTACAATGAGCAGTTCTTC. It is translated as CASSFGSSYYNEQFF.